This TCR beta chain is drawn from a study of T cells in Graves' hyperthyroidism and ophthalmopathy. Overall study findings and caveats: Ophthalmopathy could be told apart from stable hyperthyroidism with a 13 V-J model. Blood held most thyroid clonotypes expanded above 0.001 frequency.

CDR3 size: 17 residues. Germline V lookup: CDR1 SGHDN, CDR2 FVKESK. The V and J ends lost 0 bases and 5 bases respectively, with 19 bases between them. Amplification of TCR beta CDR3 regions used RNA as the template. Primed by the HTBI set, a first-round RT-PCR was run on the TCR CDR3. Via MiXCR, TCRdb re-called the multiplex PCR reads, giving one row per CDR3 protein. In the table there are approximately 610,000 distinct CDR3 sequences, 14% to 15% of which are singletons. Uncontrolled infection, other autoimmune disease, pregnancy and lactation each barred patients from inclusion. Worth noting for this clonotype: What it binds is unknown.

The sequence was collected from a woman aged 40 to 50 with Graves' ophthalmopathy. The chain recombines TRBV14 with TRBJ1-2; the D is unclear. Input material: blood. Here the CDR3 DNA reads TGTGCCAGCAGCCAAGAGAGAGGACGGAATTTACTATATGGCTACACCTTC. Protein sequence: CASSQERGRNLLYGYTF.